This T cell receptor beta chain is from a study of T cell repertoires in cytomegalovirus infection. At the level of the study: Public TCR beta signature analysis indicated the presence of both CMV infection and matching HLA type.

The CDR3 spans 16 residues, counting both ends. Germline lookup yields CDR1 DFQATT and CDR2 SNEGSKA (reference sequence). One entry per CDR3 protein, called by TCRdb with MiXCR from the reads. The sample holds fewer than 6,500 distinct CDR3 sequences, 50% to 60% seen once. This clonotype appeared a single time. Its antigen is still unknown. No conserved phenylalanine or tryptophan ends this CDR3, so it is likely a read error. The DNA is left out, because the CDR3 cannot be placed on it with certainty; the CDR3 is given as TCRdb lists it. Study-wide points: HLA-C-restricted CMV-specific TCR beta clonotypes prevailed in the ex vivo response. Cumulative frequency of public TCR beta families picked out carriers of CMV plus the relevant HLA.

The chain is built from TRBV20-1 and TRBJ2-1. The sequenced sample consisted of PBMCs, sequenced either directly or after in vitro stimulation (not recorded which). The clonotype was recovered from a human donor in good health (CMV status not recorded). Some clones in this sample may be carry-over from other donors' samples. The CDR3 reads CSASGLSGRLYNEHLL.